This note documents a single T cell receptor (beta chain) sequence. This clone showed up just a few times. It has no known antigen specificity. No much larger clone exists at a distance of one base, and base qualities are not known. The V and J ends are trimmed by 0 bases and 2 bases, leaving 11 bases between them. CDR1 and CDR2 are read off the germline V gene as SQVTM and ANQGSEA. The CDR3 numbers 16 residues from cysteine through phenylalanine. Just CDR3 DNA is preserved here, 48 bases in frame from base 1. These data belong to a study of CD8+ T cells in alopecia areata (dated by TCRdb to 2017 to 2018). For the study in its entirety: In both human patients and the C3H/HeJ mouse model, the study applied high-throughput TCRbeta sequencing to look at T cell clonal expansion in alopecia areata. The RNA source kit depended on sample type: the PAXgene miRNA kit for fixed scalp, the miRNeasy kit for PBMCs, and the RNeasy kit for mouse skin. On the human side, TCRbeta sequencing was run on scalp tissue and on sorted CD4+ and CD8+ peripheral blood T cells from healthy controls and from alopecia areata patients with either patchy or totalis/universalis disease. Scalp clonality was compared across normal scalp (n=4), patchy alopecia areata scalp (n=8), and alopecia totalis/universalis scalp (n=8). TCRbeta CDR3 regions were amplified by immunoSEQ multiplex PCR with 35 Vbeta forward and 13 Jbeta reverse primers.

From alopecia areata patients, peripheral blood was collected along with lesional scalp punch biopsies. After PBMCs were isolated by density centrifugation and stained for CD3, CD4 and CD8, a FACSAria was used to sort CD4+ and CD8+ T cells. Untreated alopecia areata patients were recruited as part of a multicenter biomarker study. In four or five patients from the biomarker study, the blood CD8+ T cells went through an additional sort into NKG2D-low and NKG2D-high fractions. The method behind the library was the immunoSEQ multiplex PCR assay. For TCR sequencing, RNA was extracted from every sample and reverse transcribed into cDNA to serve as template. SuperScript III was used for first-strand cDNA synthesis, primed with a 2:1 mix of oligo-dT and random hexamers. A synthetic immune receptor repertoire was used to measure amplification bias, and any remaining bias was corrected computationally. As for the authors' bioinformatics: Raw reads were preprocessed for error removal, and CDR3 was defined according to IMGT conventions as running from the conserved cysteine to phenylalanine. Clonality was computed by normalizing Shannon entropy by log2 of the number of productive unique TCRs and subtracting the result from 1. Whether scalp clones were CD4 or CD8 was inferred by matching scalp TCRbeta sequences against CD4 and CD8 repertoires sorted from blood. The table was pulled from immuneACCESS by TCRdb, which kept in-frame rearrangements only. Such tables lose some clones; where checked, under half of the loss comes from unresolved V genes, and the rest has no known cause. V and J calls plus clone size are reproduced from that table; the DNA served to infer D and trimming. The sample records fewer than 90,000 clones, about 53% of which are singletons. Jointly, the top ten make up around 5% of the sample.

Here is what the overall study found, with its caveats: Lesional scalp, especially in alopecia totalis/universalis, showed higher clonality and more expanded CD8+ clones than normal scalp, suggesting antigenic drive. Unlike mouse skin, which is dominated by gammadelta T cells, normal human skin has resident alphabeta T cells that are also sequenced, and this complicates analysis of the scalp TCR repertoire. Shared TCR sequences between patients were less evident than in mice, which may be partly attributable to HLA diversity in the patient population.

Sequences were obtained from NKG2D-high CD8+ T cells sorted from blood. Sample cell subset or site, as interpreted from the label and publication: sorted CD8+ NKG2D-high blood T cells. This receptor was taken from a human donor with alopecia areata. The chain couples TRBV29-1 to TRBJ2-6, with the D call perhaps TRBD1 or TRBD2, as 5 bases match in each case. Here the CDR3 is given as CSVEDRGRAGANVLTF. The base sequence is TGCAGCGTTGAAGATCGGGGCAGGGCTGGGGCCAACGTCCTGACTTTC.